This T cell receptor beta chain was identified in a study of memory CD4+ T cells and cytomegalovirus serostatus. Study-level information: Healthy Belgian adult donors included fewer than 10 CMV-positive and some 23 CMV-negative people.

Notes on the study in general: About 40% of the roughly 160 known CMV-associated TCRbeta sequences appeared in CD4+ memory.

Single viable CD3+CD4+CD8-CD45RO+ cells were sorted as the memory CD4+ T cells. CD4+ T cells were isolated by positive magnetic selection. Trimming took 5 bases from V and 10 from J; bases not matched to a gene: 10. This CDR3 has 15 residues. Germline V CDR1 and CDR2: LNHDA, SQIVND (reference sequence). In regard to this clone: Its antigen is undetermined.

Repertoires were generated with immunoSEQ multiplex PCR, while TCRdb's copy carries only in-frame clones and drops some. The repertoire holds 40,000 to 55,000 clones, with around 88% as singletons. The sequence came from an adult in good health and CMV-seropositive. Sequenced material: memory CD4+ T cells from blood. The chain is built from TRBV19 and TRBJ2-1; 11 nucleotides agree with TRBD2. The CDR3 region has the DNA TGTGCCAGTAGTCCGACTAGCGGGACATTCGGGGAGCAGTTCTTC. Its translation: CASSPTSGTFGEQFF.